The entry below gives a single TCR beta chain sequence along with its context. Authors' data handling: Nucleated cell counts were estimated from reference gene primer amplification. Profiled with immunoSEQ multiplex PCR; TCRdb holds only in-frame clones, not every one. V, J and clone size derive from that table, while D and trimming were established from the DNA sequence. The sample lists fewer than 350,000 clones; 85% were seen once. These data are taken from a study of blood T cell repertoires in COVID-19. V was clipped by 3 bases and J by 9 bases; unmatched bases: 6. The germline gives CDR1 MNHEY, CDR2 SVGAGI. The CDR3 totals 15 residues.

Input material: PBMCs or T cells enriched from blood (not recorded which). The V gene is TRBV6-5, the J gene TRBJ2-1; 12 bases match TRBD2. This TCR derives from a woman in her forties or fifties who had recovered from COVID-19. CDR3 DNA: TGTGCCAGCAGTTATCGCGCTAGCGGGAGGGGTGAGCAGTTCTTC. Amino acids: CASSYRASGRGEQFF.